The 3 T cell receptor beta chains below were found in one sample sequenced in a study of T cells in Graves' hyperthyroidism and ophthalmopathy. The source material, RNA transcripts, was used to amplify TCR beta CDR3 regions. First-round RT-PCR with HTBI primers amplified the TCR CDR3 region. TCRdb processed the multiplex PCR reads anew with MiXCR; each CDR3 protein has one entry. The sample carries 80,000 to 100,000 distinct CDR3 sequences, 40% recorded once. Sequenced: peripheral blood or thyroid tissue (not recorded which). These receptors came from a woman under 40 with Graves' hyperthyroidism.

V and J are TRBV7-8 and TRBJ2-7, with 15 bases aligning to TRBD2. This CDR3 has 17 amino acids. Per the germline V gene, CDR1 is SGHVS and CDR2 is FQNEAQ. The V and J ends lost 1 base and 4 bases, in that order; junction bases with no gene match: 5. The CDR3 reads CASSLVGLAGGPYEQYF. For the CDR3, the DNA is TGTGCCAGCAGCTTAGTCGGACTAGCGGGAGGGCCGTACGAGCAGTACTTC. Looking up the rest from reference TRBV7-8 and TRBJ2-7 gives the full variable domain: GAGVSQSPRYKVAKRGQDVALRCDPISGHVSLFWYQQALGQGPEFLTYFQNEAQLDKSGLPSDRFFAERPEGSVSTLKIQRTQQEDSAVYLCASSLVGLAGGPYEQYFGPGTRLTVT.

The sample holds many counts of this clonotype. This CDR3 is CASSAGRSNQPQHF. CDR3 bases: TGTGCCAGCAGCGCCGGAAGGAGCAATCAGCCCCAGCATTTT. This chain joins TRBV9 and TRBJ1-5; D is ambiguous. CDR3 length: 14 residues. Trimming took off 3 bases at V and 1 base at J, with 8 bases between the two ends. The V gene's germline CDR1 is SGDLS and CDR2 YYNGEE.

This clonotype was detected ten times or more. The chain combines TRBV10-3 with TRBJ2-7, with TRBD1 matching over 10 bases. Germline values: CDR1 ENHRY, CDR2 SYGVKD. The V segment lost 10 bases and the J segment 3 bases; nucleotides outside the gene matches: 3. This CDR3 is built from 12 residues. The CDR3 DNA reads TGTGCCACCCGGACAGGGGGCTACGAGCAGTACTTC. As protein: CATRTGGYEQYF.